This TCR beta chain was sequenced during a study of OX40 agonist ivuxolimab in advanced cancers. Study findings and constraints: Averaging showed that CD8+ T cells had more expanded clones than CD4+ did.

This CDR3 comprises 15 residues. Per germline, CDR1 SGDLS and CDR2 YYNGEE. Trimming removed 0 bases from V and 2 bases from J, with 9 bases in between. Comment on this clone: The target antigen is unknown.

TCRdb's copy holds only in-frame clones and misses some; the assay was immunoSEQ multiplex PCR. The data contain about 17,000 clones, 75% to 80% of them singletons. Sequencing used CD4+ or CD8+ T cells sorted from blood, obtained in a trial of the OX40 agonist ivuxolimab. V usage is TRBV9 and J usage is TRBJ1-3; tentative D call: TRBD1 (5 bases). The clonotype originates from an adult with an advanced solid tumor such as melanoma, head and neck, liver or kidney cancer. The CDR3 is CASSVGWGAGNTIYF. The DNA for the CDR3 is TGTGCCAGCAGCGTAGGGTGGGGCGCTGGAAACACCATATATTTT. Full variable domain (rest looked up from reference TRBV9 and TRBJ1-3): DSGVTQTPKHLITATGQRVTLRCSPRSGDLSVYWYQQSLDQGLQFLIQYYNGEERAKGNILERFSAQQFPDLHSELNLSSLELGDSALYFCASSVGWGAGNTIYFGEGSWLTVV.